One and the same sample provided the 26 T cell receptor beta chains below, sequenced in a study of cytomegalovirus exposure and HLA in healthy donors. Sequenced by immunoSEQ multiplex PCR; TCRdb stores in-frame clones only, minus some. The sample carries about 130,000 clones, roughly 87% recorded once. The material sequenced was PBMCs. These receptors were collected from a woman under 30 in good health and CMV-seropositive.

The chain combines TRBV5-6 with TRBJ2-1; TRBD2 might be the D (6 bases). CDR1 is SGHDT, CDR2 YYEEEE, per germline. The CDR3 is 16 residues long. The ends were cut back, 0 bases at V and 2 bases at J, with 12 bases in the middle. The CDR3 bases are TGTGCCAGCAGCTTGGGGTCGGGGGATCCCTACAATGAGCAGTTCTTC. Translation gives CASSLGSGDPYNEQFF.

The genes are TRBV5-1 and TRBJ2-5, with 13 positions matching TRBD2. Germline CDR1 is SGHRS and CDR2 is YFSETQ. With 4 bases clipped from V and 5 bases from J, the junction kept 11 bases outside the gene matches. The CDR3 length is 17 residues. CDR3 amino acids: CASSAGTSGALLETQYF. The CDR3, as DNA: TGCGCCAGCAGCGCCGGGACTAGCGGGGCCCTGCTGGAGACCCAGTACTTC.

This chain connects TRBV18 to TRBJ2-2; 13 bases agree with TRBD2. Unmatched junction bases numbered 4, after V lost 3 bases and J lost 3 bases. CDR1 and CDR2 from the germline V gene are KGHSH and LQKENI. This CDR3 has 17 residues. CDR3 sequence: CASSPQTSGGYTGELFF. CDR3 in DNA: TGTGCCAGCTCACCCCAGACTAGCGGGGGGTACACCGGGGAGCTGTTTTTT.

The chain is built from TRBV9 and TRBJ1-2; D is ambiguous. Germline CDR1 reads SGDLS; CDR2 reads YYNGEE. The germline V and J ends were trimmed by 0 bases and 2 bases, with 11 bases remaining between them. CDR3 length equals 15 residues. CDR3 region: CASSVEAGSNYGYTF. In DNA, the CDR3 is TGTGCCAGCAGCGTAGAGGCAGGTTCCAACTATGGCTACACCTTC.

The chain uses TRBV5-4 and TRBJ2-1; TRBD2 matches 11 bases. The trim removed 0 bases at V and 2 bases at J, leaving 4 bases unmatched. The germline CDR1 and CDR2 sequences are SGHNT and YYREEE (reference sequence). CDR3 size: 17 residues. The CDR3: CASSLGSSGGTYNEQFF. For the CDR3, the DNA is TGTGCCAGCAGCTTGGGGTCTAGCGGGGGGACCTACAATGAGCAGTTCTTC. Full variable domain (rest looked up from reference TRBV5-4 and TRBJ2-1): ETGVTQSPTHLIKTRGQQVTLRCSSQSGHNTVSWYQQALGQGPQFIFQYYREEENGRGNFPPRFSGLQFPNYSSELNVNALELDDSALYLCASSLGSSGGTYNEQFFGPGTRLTVL.

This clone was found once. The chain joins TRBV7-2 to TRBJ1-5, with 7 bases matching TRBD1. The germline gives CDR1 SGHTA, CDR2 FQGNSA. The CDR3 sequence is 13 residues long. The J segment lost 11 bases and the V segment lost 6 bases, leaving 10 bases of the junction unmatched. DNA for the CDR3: TGTGCCAGCAGTAGAGGGGGCCTCAAAGCCCAGCATTTT. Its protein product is CASSRGGLKAQHF.

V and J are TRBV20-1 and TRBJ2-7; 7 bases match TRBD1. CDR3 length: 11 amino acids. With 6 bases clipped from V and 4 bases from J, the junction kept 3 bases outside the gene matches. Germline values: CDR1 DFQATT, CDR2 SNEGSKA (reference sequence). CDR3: CSAATGYEQYF. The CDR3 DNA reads TGCAGTGCCGCGACAGGGTACGAGCAGTACTTC.

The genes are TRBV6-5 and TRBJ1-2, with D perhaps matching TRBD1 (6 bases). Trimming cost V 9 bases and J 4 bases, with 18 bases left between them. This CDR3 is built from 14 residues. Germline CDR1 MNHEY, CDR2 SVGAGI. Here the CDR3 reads CASSGGQGRYGYTF. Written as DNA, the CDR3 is TGTGCCAGTTCGGGGGGCCAGGGCCGCTATGGCTACACCTTC.

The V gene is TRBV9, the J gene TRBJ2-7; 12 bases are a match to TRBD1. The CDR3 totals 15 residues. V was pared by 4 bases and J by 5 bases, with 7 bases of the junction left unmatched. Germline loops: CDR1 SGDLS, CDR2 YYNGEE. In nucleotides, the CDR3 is TGTGCCAGCAGCTTCGGGACAGGGGGCATCGACGAGCAGTACTTC. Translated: CASSFGTGGIDEQYF. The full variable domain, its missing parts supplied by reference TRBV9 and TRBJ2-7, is DSGVTQTPKHLITATGQRVTLRCSPRSGDLSVYWYQQSLDQGLQFLIQYYNGEERAKGNILERFSAQQFPDLHSELNLSSLELGDSALYFCASSFGTGGIDEQYFGPGTRLTVT.

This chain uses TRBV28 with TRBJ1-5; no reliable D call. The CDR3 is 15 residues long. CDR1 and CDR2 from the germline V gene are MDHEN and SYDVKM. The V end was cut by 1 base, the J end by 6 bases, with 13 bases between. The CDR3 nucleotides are TGTGCCAGCAGTTTATACCAGAGAGGGTTTCAGCCCCAGCATTTT. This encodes CASSLYQRGFQPQHF.

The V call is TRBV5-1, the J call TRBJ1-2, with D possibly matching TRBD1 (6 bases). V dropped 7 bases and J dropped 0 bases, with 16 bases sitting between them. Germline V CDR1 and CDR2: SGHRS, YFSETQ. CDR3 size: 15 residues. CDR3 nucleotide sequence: TGCGCCAGCCGCTACGATACAGGGCCTAACTATGGCTACACCTTC. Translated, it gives CASRYDTGPNYGYTF.

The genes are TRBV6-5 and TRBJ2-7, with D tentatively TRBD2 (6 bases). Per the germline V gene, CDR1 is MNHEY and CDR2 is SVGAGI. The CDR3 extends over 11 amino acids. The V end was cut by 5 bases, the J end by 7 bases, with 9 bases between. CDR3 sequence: CASSHSGEQYF. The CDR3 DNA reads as TGTGCCAGCAGTCACAGCGGGGAGCAGTACTTC.

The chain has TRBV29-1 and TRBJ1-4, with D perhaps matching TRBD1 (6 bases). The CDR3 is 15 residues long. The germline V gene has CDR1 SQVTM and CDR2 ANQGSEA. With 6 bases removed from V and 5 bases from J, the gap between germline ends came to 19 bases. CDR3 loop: CSVQLDTGLNEKLFF. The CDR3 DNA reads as TGCAGCGTCCAACTAGACACAGGGCTAAATGAAAAACTGTTTTTT.

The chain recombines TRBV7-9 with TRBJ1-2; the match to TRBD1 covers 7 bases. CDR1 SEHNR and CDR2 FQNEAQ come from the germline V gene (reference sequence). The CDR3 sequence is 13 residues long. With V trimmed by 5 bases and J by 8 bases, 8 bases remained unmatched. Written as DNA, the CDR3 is TGTGCCAGCAGCCCCGTCGGAGGGGGCGGCTACACCTTC. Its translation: CASSPVGGGGYTF.

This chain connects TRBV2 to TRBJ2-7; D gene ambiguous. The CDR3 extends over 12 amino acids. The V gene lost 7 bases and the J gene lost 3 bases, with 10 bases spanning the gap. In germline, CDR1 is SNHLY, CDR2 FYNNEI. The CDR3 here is CASTRFVYEQYF. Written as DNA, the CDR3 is TGTGCCAGCACCCGTTTTGTCTACGAGCAGTACTTC.

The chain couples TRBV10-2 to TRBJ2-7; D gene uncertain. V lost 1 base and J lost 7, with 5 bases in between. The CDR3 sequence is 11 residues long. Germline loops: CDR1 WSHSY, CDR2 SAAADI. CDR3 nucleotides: TGCGCCAGCAGTGAGTTTCAGGAGCAGTACTTC. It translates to CASSEFQEQYF.

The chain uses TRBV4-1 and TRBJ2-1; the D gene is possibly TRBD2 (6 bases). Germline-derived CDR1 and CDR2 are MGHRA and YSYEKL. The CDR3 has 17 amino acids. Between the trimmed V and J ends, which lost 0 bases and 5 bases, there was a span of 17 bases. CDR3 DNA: TGCGCCAGCAGCCAAGATTGGGCTAGCGAGGGGAACAATGAGCAGTTCTTC. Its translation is CASSQDWASEGNNEQFF.

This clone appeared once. The CDR3 bases are TGTGCTAGTGGTTTGACGCCGGGTCCAAATGCCAATCAGCCCCAGCATTTT. Translating gives CASGLTPGPNANQPQHF. The chain joins TRBV12-5 to TRBJ1-5; no reliable D call. This CDR3 has 17 amino acids. V shed 2 bases and J shed 3 bases, with 17 bases lying between them. Germline V gives CDR1 LGHNT, CDR2 FRNRAP.

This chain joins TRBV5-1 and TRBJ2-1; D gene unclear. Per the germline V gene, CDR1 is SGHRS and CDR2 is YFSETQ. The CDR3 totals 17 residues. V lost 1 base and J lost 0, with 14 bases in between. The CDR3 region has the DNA TGCGCCAGCAGCTTGATGGCAGGCTCGAGCTCCTACAATGAGCAGTTCTTC. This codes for CASSLMAGSSSYNEQFF.

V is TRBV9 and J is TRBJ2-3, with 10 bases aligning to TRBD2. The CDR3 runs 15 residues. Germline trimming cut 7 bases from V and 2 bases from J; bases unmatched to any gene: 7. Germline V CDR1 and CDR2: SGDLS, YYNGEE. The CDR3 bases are TGTGCCAGCGCCTTTAGCGGGGGGCACACAGATACGCAGTATTTT. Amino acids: CASAFSGGHTDTQYF.

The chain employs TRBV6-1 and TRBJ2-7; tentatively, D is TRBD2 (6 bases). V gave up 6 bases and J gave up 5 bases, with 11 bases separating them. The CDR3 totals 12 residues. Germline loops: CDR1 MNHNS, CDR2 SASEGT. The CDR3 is CASSQKRDEQYF. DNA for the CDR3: TGTGCCAGCAGCCAGAAGCGGGACGAGCAGTACTTC.

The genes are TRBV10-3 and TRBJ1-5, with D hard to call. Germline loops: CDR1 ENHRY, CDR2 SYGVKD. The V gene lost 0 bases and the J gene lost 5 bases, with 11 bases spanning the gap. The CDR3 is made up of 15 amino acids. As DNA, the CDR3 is TGTGCCATCAGTGAGTCGGCCGTCACGCATCAGCCCCAGCATTTT. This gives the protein CAISESAVTHQPQHF.

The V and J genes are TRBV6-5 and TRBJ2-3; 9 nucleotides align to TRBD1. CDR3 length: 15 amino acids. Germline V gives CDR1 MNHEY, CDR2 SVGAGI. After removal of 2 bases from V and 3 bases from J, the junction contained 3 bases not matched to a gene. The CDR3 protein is CASSYTGGDTDTQYF. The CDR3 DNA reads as TGTGCCAGCAGTTACACAGGGGGCGATACAGATACGCAGTATTTT.

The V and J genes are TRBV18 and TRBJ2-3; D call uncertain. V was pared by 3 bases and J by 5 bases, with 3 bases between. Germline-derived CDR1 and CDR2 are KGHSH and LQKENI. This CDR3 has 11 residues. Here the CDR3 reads CASSPKDTQYF. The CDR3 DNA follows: TGTGCCAGCTCACCTAAAGATACGCAGTATTTT.

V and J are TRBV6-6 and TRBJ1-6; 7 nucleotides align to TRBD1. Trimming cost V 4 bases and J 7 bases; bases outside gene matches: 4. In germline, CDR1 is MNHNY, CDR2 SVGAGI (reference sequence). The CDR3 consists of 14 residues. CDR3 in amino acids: CASSSGTANSPLHF. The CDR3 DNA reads TGTGCCAGCAGTTCCGGGACAGCCAATTCACCCCTCCACTTT.

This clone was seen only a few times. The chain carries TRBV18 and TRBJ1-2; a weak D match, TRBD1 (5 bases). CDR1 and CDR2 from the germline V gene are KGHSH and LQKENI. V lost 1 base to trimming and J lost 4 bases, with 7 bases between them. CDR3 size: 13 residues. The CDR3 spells CASSPRQTYGYTF. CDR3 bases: TGTGCCAGCTCACCACGACAGACCTATGGCTACACCTTC.